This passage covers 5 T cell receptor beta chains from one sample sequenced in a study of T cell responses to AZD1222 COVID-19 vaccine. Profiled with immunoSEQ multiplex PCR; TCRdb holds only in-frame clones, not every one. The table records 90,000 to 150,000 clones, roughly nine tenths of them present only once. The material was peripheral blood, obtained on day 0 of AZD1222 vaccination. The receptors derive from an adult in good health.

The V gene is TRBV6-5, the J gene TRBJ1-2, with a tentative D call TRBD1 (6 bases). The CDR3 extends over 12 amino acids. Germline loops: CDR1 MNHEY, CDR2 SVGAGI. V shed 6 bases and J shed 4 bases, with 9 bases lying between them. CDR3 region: CASRGGPYGYTF. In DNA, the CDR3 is TGTGCCAGCAGGGGGGGCCCCTATGGCTACACCTTC.

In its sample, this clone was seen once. CDR3 protein: CASSLGEQETQYF. The CDR3 DNA follows: TGTGCCAGCAGTTTGGGGGAACAAGAGACCCAGTACTTC. J is TRBJ2-5 and V is TRBV6-2 or TRBV6-3; D possibly matches TRBD1 or TRBD2 (5 bases each). CDR1 MNHEY and CDR2 SVGEGT come from the germline V gene. V lost 4 bases and J lost 2, with 8 bases in between. The CDR3 runs to 13 residues.

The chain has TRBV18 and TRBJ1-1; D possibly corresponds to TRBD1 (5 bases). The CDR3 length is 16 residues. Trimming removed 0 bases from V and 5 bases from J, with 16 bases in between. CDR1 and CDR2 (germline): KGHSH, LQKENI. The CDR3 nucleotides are TGTGCCAGCTCACCACCAGTGGAGGGGAAAGGGACTGAAGCTTTCTTT. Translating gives CASSPPVEGKGTEAFF. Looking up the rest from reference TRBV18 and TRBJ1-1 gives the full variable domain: NAGVMQNPRHLVRRRGQEARLRCSPMKGHSHVYWYRQLPEEGLKFMVYLQKENIIDESGMPKERFSAEFPKEGPSILRIQQVVRGDSAAYFCASSPPVEGKGTEAFFGQGTRLTVV.

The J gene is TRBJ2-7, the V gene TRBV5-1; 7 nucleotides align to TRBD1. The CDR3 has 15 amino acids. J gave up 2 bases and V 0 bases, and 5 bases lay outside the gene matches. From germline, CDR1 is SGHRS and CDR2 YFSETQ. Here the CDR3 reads CASSLVAGGTYEQYF. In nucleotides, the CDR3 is TGCGCCAGCAGCTTGGTTGCAGGGGGAACCTACGAGCAGTACTTC.

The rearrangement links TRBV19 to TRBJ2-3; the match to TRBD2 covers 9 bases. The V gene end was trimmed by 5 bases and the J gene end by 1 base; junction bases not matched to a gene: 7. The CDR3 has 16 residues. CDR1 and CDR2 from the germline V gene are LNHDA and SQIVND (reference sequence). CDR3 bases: TGTGCCAGTAGTGGATTAGCGGGGGCCGGCACAGATACGCAGTATTTT. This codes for CASSGLAGAGTDTQYF.